This TCR beta chain was identified during a study of OX40 agonist ivuxolimab in advanced cancers. Study-wide results and caveats: In general, CD8+ T cells held more expanded clones than CD4+ did, on average.

In the case of this clone: Its target is unknown.

CDR3 length: 15 residues. The V end lost 4 bases, the J end lost 0 bases, and 12 bases lay between the germline ends. Per the germline V gene, CDR1 is WNHNN and CDR2 is SYGVQD (reference sequence). The method was immunoSEQ multiplex PCR; TCRdb's version includes in-frame clones alone and lacks a portion of them. Counted here are approximately 91,000 clones, 80% to 90% occurring once; the ten biggest clones make up roughly 2%. The clonotype was recovered from an adult with an advanced solid tumor such as melanoma, head and neck, liver or kidney cancer. This specimen was CD4+ or CD8+ T cells sorted from blood, taken in a trial of the OX40 agonist ivuxolimab. This rearrangement joins TRBV10-1 to TRBJ2-5, with no clear D. CDR3: CASSAKTYYQETQYF. The CDR3 DNA is TGCGCCAGCAGTGCCAAGACATACTACCAAGAGACCCAGTACTTC.